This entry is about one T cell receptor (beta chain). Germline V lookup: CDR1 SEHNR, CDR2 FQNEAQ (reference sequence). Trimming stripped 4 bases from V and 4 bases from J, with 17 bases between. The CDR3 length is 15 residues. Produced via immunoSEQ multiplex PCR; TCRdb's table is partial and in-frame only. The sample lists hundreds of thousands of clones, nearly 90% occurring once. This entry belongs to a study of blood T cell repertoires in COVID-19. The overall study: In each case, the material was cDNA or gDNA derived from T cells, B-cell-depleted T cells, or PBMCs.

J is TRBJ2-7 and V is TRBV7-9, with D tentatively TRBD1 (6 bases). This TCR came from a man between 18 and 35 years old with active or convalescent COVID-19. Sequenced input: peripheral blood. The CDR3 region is CASSSGQFSLYEQYF. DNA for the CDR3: TGTGCCAGCAGCTCCGGACAGTTCTCGCTTTACGAGCAGTACTTC.